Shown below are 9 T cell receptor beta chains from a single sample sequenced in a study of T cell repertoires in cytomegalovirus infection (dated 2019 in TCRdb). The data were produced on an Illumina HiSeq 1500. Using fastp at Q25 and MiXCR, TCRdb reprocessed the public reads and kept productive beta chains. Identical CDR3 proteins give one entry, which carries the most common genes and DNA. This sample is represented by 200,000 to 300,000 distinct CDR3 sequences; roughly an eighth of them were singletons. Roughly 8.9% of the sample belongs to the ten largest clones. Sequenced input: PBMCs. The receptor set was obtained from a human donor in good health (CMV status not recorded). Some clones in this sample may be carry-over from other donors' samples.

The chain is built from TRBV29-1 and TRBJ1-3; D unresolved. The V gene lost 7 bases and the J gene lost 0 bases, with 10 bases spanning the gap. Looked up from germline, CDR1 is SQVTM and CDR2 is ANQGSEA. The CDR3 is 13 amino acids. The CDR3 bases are TGCAGCGCCCGGGCTCCCTCTGGAAACACCATATATTTT. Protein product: CSARAPSGNTIYF.

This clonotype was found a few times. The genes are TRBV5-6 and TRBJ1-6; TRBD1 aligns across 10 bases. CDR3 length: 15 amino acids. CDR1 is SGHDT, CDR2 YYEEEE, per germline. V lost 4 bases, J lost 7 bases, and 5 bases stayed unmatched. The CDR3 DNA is TGTGCCAGCAGCACTGACAGGGGGCAGAATTCACCCCTCCACTTT. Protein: CASSTDRGQNSPLHF.

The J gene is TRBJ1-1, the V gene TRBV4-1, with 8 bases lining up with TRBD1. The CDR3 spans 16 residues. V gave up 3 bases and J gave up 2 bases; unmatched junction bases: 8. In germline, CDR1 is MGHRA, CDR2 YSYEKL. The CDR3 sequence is CASSHPRTGPNTEAFF. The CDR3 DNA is TGCGCCAGCAGCCACCCTAGGACAGGGCCAAACACTGAAGCTTTCTTT.

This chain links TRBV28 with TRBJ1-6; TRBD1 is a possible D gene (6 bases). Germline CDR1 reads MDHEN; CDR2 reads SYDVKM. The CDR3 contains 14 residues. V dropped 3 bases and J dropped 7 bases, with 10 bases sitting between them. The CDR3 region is CASSLRGANSPLHF. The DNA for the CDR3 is TGTGCCAGCAGTTTGCGGGGGGCCAATTCACCCCTCCACTTT.

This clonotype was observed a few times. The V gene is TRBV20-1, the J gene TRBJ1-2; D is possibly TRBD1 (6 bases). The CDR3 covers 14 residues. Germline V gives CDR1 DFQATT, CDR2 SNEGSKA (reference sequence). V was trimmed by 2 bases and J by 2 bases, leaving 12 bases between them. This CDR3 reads CSARQQGLNYGYTF. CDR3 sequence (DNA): TGCAGTGCTAGACAACAGGGTCTCAACTATGGCTACACCTTC.

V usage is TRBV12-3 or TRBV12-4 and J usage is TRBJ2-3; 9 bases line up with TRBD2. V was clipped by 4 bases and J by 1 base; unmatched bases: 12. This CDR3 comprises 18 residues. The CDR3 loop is CASSSPPLSGRRTDTQYF. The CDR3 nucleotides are TGTGCCAGCAGTTCCCCTCCACTTAGCGGGAGACGCACAGATACGCAGTATTTT.

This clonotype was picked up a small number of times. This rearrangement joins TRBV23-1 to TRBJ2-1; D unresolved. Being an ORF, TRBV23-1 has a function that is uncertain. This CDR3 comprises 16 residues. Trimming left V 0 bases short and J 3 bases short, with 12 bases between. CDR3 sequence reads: CASSQSRAVYYNEQFF. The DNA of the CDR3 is TGCGCCAGCAGTCAATCGAGAGCAGTCTACTACAATGAGCAGTTCTTC.

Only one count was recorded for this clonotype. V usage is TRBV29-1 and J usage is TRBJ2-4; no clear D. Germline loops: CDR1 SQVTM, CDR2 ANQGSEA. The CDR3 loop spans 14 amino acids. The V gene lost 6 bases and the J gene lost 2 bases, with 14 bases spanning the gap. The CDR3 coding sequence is TGCAGCGTCGCGGACCTTCTACCCAAAAACATTCAGTACTTC. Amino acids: CSVADLLPKNIQYF.

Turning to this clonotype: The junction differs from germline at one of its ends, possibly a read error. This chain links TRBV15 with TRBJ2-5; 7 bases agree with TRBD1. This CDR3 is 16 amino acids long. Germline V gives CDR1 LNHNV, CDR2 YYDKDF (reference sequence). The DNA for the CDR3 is TGTGCCACCAACAGAGACAGTTCGGGACAGAAAGAGACCCAGTACTTC. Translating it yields CATNRDSSGQKETQYF.